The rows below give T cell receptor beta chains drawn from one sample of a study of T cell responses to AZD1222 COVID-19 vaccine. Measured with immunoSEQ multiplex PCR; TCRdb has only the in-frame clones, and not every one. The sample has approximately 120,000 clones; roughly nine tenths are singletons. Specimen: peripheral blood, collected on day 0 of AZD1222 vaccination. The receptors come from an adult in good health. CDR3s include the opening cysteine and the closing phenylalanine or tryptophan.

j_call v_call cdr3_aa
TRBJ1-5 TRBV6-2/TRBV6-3 CASSYPDRVDQPQHF
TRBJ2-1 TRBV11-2 CASSSGGGLAVLDEQFF
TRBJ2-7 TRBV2 CASSGYGGDDYEQYF
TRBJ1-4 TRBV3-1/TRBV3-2 CASSHRGQGEKLFF
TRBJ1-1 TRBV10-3 CAISIEGPNTEAFF
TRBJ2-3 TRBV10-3 CASNSGSTDTQYF
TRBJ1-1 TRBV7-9 CASSLERGVRNTEAFF
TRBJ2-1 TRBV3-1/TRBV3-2 CASSQAWTSGTNEQFF
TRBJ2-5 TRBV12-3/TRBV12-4 CASSRGQETQYF
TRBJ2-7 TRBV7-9 CASSFGQGLDEQYF
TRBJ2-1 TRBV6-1 CASSDLAPAYNEQFF
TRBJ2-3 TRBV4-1 CASSQEDRGVADTQYF
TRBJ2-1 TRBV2 CASSSDRGGYNEQFF
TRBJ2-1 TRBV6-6 CASSTGQMNEQFF
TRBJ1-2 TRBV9 CASSVDGHYGYTF
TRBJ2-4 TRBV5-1 CASSPGTLAKNIQYF
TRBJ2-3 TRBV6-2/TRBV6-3 CASSLTSGIYTQYF
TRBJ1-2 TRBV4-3 CASSRALAGYGYTF
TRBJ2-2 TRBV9 CASSSSPSVTGELFF
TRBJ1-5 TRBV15 CATSRDRQSGNQPQHF
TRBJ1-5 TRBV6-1 CASSELGGHQPQHF
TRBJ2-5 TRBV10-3 CAISEGGLGYRETQYF
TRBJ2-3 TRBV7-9 CASSLTGSAYTDTQYF
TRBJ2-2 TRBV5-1 CASSLYSRNTGELFF
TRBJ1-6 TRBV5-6 CASSLGQDGGPLHF
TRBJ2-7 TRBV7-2 CASSLAGLPYEQYF
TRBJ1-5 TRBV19 CASSIARGDRGNQPQHF
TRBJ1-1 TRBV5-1 CASSLGGPNTEAFF
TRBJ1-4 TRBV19 CASSITGSSEKLFF
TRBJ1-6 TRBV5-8 CASRRGLRGSSPLHF
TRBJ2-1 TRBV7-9 CASSLLQGASRNEQFF
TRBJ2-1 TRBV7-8 CASSLNRAGTRPYNEQFF
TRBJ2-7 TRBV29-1 CSGFDSYEQYF
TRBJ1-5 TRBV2 CASSPAGQGHQPQHF
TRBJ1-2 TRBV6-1 CASSESRQGKGYTF
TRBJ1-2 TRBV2 CASSESRGAYGYTF
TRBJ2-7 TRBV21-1 CASSGTSPDSYEQYF
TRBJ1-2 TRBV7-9 CASSQDIRGYTF
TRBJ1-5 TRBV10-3 CATGRENQPQHF
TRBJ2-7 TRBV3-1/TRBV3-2 CASSQVKGASEQYF
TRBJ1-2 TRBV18 CASSDRGGSYGYTF
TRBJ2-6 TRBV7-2 CASSLASGANVLTF
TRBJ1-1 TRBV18 CASSPPGTNTEAFF
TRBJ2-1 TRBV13 CASSLRRLAGGEEQFF
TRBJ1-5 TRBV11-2 CASSLDLSVQPQHF
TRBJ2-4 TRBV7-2 CASSLRATGLKNIQYF
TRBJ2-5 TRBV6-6 CASAAGVRETQYF
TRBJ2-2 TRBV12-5 CASGLVLGRNTGELFF